The T cell receptor (beta chain) under discussion was sequenced for a study of monozygotic twins with inflammatory bowel disease. The CDR3 sequence is 15 residues long. From its re-call of the 5' RACE reads, TCRdb lists each CDR3 protein once, without DNA. The listing contains 300,000 to 450,000 distinct CDR3 sequences. Sequencing was done on a sample of blood. This chain uses TRBV12-3 or TRBV12-4 with TRBJ1-2. The TCR sequence derives from a human donor with ulcerative colitis or Crohn's disease, or a healthy co-twin of an affected twin (not recorded which). CDR3 in amino acids: CASRVDRIWGYGYTF.